This paragraph covers one T cell receptor (beta chain) sequence. Its antigen is undetermined. TCRdb keeps only in-frame clones here, not all; method: immunoSEQ multiplex PCR. Here the sample spans 35,000 to 50,000 clones, 75% to 85% being singletons. These data come from a study of a mutant IDH1 vaccine in newly diagnosed glioma. Study summary: Patients began vaccination 4-6 weeks after radiotherapy alone, or with temozolomide cycles. Earlier therapy was either radiotherapy, temozolomide, or both, and most got both.

The CDR3 is 15 residues long. From germline, CDR1 is SGDLS and CDR2 YYNGEE. Trimming shortened V by 0 bases and J by 8 bases, and 14 bases separated the two germline ends. Time point indicated: week 35, safety follow-up. Each dose delivered 300 ug of mutant IDH1 20-mer peptide subcutaneously with imiquimod. The chain employs TRBV9 and TRBJ1-4; D unclear. This clonotype was obtained from a woman aged 45-65 years with glioma. Source: PBMCs, taken from a glioma patient whose treatment included an IDH1 peptide vaccine. The CDR3 protein is CASSVGVSPGEKLFF. The CDR3, as DNA: TGTGCCAGCAGCGTAGGGGTCAGTCCGGGGGAAAAACTGTTTTTT.